The 20 T cell receptor beta chains below were found in one sample sequenced in a study of chemoradiotherapy in HPV16-positive cancers (dated by TCRdb to between 2021 and 2024). Library creation used the immunoSEQ multiplex PCR assay. TCRdb holds this immuneACCESS table with in-frame rearrangements only. Some clones are missing; in checked studies, unresolved V genes explain under half, and the rest has no known cause. The sample has 15,000 or so clones on record, 75% to 80% of them singletons. Together, the top ten hold approximately 10% of the sample. Sampling was performed from a patient who underwent chemoradiotherapy. Receptor source: a human donor with HPV-associated anogenital cancer.

The J gene is TRBJ2-5, the V gene TRBV28; 7 bases are shared with TRBD2. Trimming at V came to 4 bases and at J to 5 bases, leaving 13 bases not matched to a gene. Germline CDR1 is MDHEN and CDR2 is SYDVKM. The CDR3 is 16 amino acids. The CDR3 DNA is TGTGCCAGCAGTTCCGCATGGACTAGAGTTTGGGAGACCCAGTACTTC. Translated, it gives CASSSAWTRVWETQYF.

This clone has only a few counts. V and J are TRBV2 and TRBJ2-7; no definite D call. In germline, CDR1 is SNHLY, CDR2 FYNNEI. Trimming took 2 bases from V and 2 from J, leaving 7 bases between them. The CDR3 loop spans 13 amino acids. The CDR3 nucleotides are TGTGCCAGCAGTGAACGCCAGACCTACGAGCAGTACTTC. Amino acids: CASSERQTYEQYF.

The gene calls are TRBV19 and TRBJ1-3, with D possibly TRBD1 on 5 matching bases. Germline V gene sequence: CDR1 LNHDA, CDR2 SQIVND (reference sequence). CDR3 length equals 15 residues. The ends were cut back, 5 bases at V and 1 base at J, with 12 bases in the middle. The CDR3 DNA is TGTGCCAGTAGTTCAGGGCGAAGATCTGGAAACACCATATATTTT. It specifies CASSSGRRSGNTIYF.

The chain links TRBV7-2 to TRBJ1-5, with D unclear. Germline V gene data show CDR1 as SGHTA and CDR2 as FQGNSA. This CDR3 spans 13 amino acids. The ends were cut back, 1 base at V and 5 bases at J, with 6 bases in the middle. CDR3 in DNA: TGTGCCAGCAGCTTAGGGGCGGATCAGCCCCAGCATTTT. Amino acid sequence: CASSLGADQPQHF.

This clone was recorded only once. This sequence joins TRBV7-2 and TRBJ1-2; tentative D call: TRBD1 (6 bases). The CDR3 is made up of 14 amino acids. The germline CDR1 and CDR2 sequences are SGHTA and FQGNSA. Trimming shortened V by 6 bases and J by 4 bases, and 15 bases separated the two germline ends. The CDR3 loop reads CASRVGGQGYGYTF. The CDR3 DNA reads as TGTGCCAGCAGAGTAGGGGGTCAGGGCTATGGCTACACCTTC.

The chain employs TRBV6-7 and TRBJ1-2; 9 bases align to TRBD1. TRBV6-7 is an ORF for which the function is uncertain. V dropped 2 bases and J dropped 4; count of bases not matched to a gene: 5. The CDR3 loop spans 15 amino acids. The CDR3 protein is CASSYPGQGPYGYTF. CDR3 sequence (DNA): TGTGCCAGCAGTTACCCCGGACAGGGGCCCTATGGCTACACCTTC.

V gene TRBV5-4 combines with J gene TRBJ1-4, with a weak D call TRBD1 (5 bases). Deletions cut 0 bases from V and 7 bases from J, with 13 bases between. The CDR3 contains 15 residues. Germline CDR1 reads SGHNT; CDR2 reads YYREEE (reference sequence). The CDR3 sequence: CASSLGGPQSEKLFF. In nucleotides, the CDR3 is TGTGCCAGCAGCTTGGGGGGACCACAGAGTGAAAAACTGTTTTTT.

This clone turned up a few times. The chain is built from TRBV14 and TRBJ2-5; either TRBD1 or TRBD2 may supply D (5 bases each). The CDR3 has 15 amino acids. Germline CDR1 is SGHDN and CDR2 is FVKESK. The V gene lost 0 bases and the J gene lost 5 bases, with 13 bases spanning the gap. CDR3 sequence (DNA): TGTGCCAGCAGCCAAGATTTTGGGGGAACGGAGACCCAGTACTTC. Protein product: CASSQDFGGTETQYF.

The chain joins TRBV20-1 to TRBJ1-2; maybe TRBD1 (5 bases). Trimming took 6 bases from V and 4 from J, leaving 9 bases between them. The CDR3 runs to 11 residues. CDR1 is DFQATT, CDR2 SNEGSKA, per germline (reference sequence). The CDR3 DNA sequence: TGCAGTGCAACCGACAGCTATGGCTACACCTTC. This encodes CSATDSYGYTF.

The V gene is TRBV6-1, the J gene TRBJ1-2, with D unresolved. This CDR3 is built from 15 residues. The ends were cut back, 4 bases at V and 2 bases at J, with 14 bases in the middle. In germline, CDR1 is MNHNS, CDR2 SASEGT. The CDR3 DNA follows: TGTGCCAGCAGTGCTCTTTGGGCTATCAACTATGGCTACACCTTC. Its translation is CASSALWAINYGYTF.

The rearrangement links TRBV15 to TRBJ1-1; D gene uncertain. CDR3 length: 16 amino acids. From germline, CDR1 is LNHNV and CDR2 YYDKDF (reference sequence). V was pared by 0 bases and J by 0 bases, with 11 bases between. This chain's CDR3 is CATSRDLSGLNTEAFF. The CDR3 DNA follows: TGTGCCACCAGCAGAGATCTCAGTGGACTGAACACTGAAGCTTTCTTT.

The chain couples TRBV5-6 to TRBJ2-1; TRBD2 agrees at 11 bases. The V and J ends lost 6 bases and 7 bases, in that order; junction bases with no gene match: 9. Germline V gene data show CDR1 as SGHDT and CDR2 as YYEEEE. The CDR3 is made up of 15 amino acids. Here the CDR3 reads CASIRLSGGVNEQFF. The CDR3 DNA reads TGTGCCAGCATCAGACTTAGCGGGGGGGTAAATGAGCAGTTCTTC.

The chain joins TRBV7-6 to TRBJ2-7, with 11 positions matching TRBD1. The CDR3 loop spans 18 amino acids. Germline lookup yields CDR1 SGHVS and CDR2 FNYEAQ. V was clipped by 1 base and J by 2 bases; unmatched bases: 10. The CDR3 nucleotides are TGTGCCAGCAGCTTAGTCTCAGGACAGGGGGCGGGGACCTACGAGCAGTACTTC. Amino acids: CASSLVSGQGAGTYEQYF.

V is TRBV25-1 and J is TRBJ1-1; D not certain. Trimming removed 8 bases at V and 3 bases at J, with 16 bases between. The CDR3 spans 14 residues. The germline CDR1 and CDR2 sequences are MGHDK and SYGVNS. CDR3 sequence (DNA): TGTGCCAGCGGGTCCGATCTAAGGGACACTGAAGCTTTCTTT. This codes for CASGSDLRDTEAFF.

The chain has TRBV5-1 and TRBJ2-2; a possible D gene is TRBD2 (6 bases). The V end was cut by 0 bases, the J end by 5 bases, with 11 bases between. There are 15 residues in the CDR3. Germline V gene data show CDR1 as SGHRS and CDR2 as YFSETQ. The CDR3 sequence: CASSLGTIRTGELFF. Here the CDR3 DNA reads TGCGCCAGCAGCTTGGGGACTATTCGGACCGGGGAGCTGTTTTTT.

The chain joins TRBV5-5 to TRBJ2-7, with a tentative D call TRBD1 (5 bases). CDR3 length: 14 residues. Trimming shortened V by 0 bases and J by 0 bases, and 7 bases separated the two germline ends. Germline values: CDR1 SGHKS, CDR2 YYEKEE (reference sequence). The CDR3 coding sequence is TGTGCCAGCAGCTTGGTAGGGGACTCCTACGAGCAGTACTTC. It is translated as CASSLVGDSYEQYF.

The genes are TRBV4-2 and TRBJ2-7; maybe TRBD2 (6 bases). CDR1 is LGHNA, CDR2 YNFKEQ, per germline. V was trimmed by 5 bases and J by 3 bases, leaving 26 bases between them. This CDR3 is built from 18 residues. The CDR3 sequence: CASSKSSGRTGTGYEQYF. CDR3 bases: TGTGCCAGCAGCAAATCGTCGGGCCGTACCGGGACTGGCTACGAGCAGTACTTC.

This chain uses TRBV5-8 with TRBJ1-2, with TRBD1 identical over 8 bases. The CDR3 contains 13 residues. Germline trimming cut 4 bases from V and 6 bases from J; bases unmatched to any gene: 5. Germline V CDR1 and CDR2: SGHTS, YDEGEE. CDR3 residues: CASSLRGLDGYTF. Written as DNA, the CDR3 is TGTGCCAGCAGCCTCAGGGGGCTGGATGGCTACACCTTC.

V and J are TRBV27 and TRBJ1-2; D is perhaps TRBD1 (5 bases). Deletions cut 7 bases from V and 6 bases from J, with 12 bases between. CDR1 is MNHEY and CDR2 is SMNVEV in the germline V gene (reference sequence). CDR3 length: 12 residues. In nucleotides, the CDR3 is TGTGCCAGCACCTCGAGGGGAGATGGCTACACCTTC. Translated: CASTSRGDGYTF.

The rearrangement joins TRBV9 to TRBJ1-4; maybe TRBD1 (6 bases). Between the trimmed V and J ends, which lost 3 bases and 7 bases, there was a span of 19 bases. The CDR3 covers 16 residues. Germline V gene sequence: CDR1 SGDLS, CDR2 YYNGEE. The CDR3 region has the DNA TGTGCCAGCAGCGCTTCCGCGAAACAGGGAGGTGAAAAACTGTTTTTT. Translation: CASSASAKQGGEKLFF.